The 30 T cell receptor beta chains presented below share a single source sample, sequenced in a study of T cells after yellow fever vaccination. TCRdb redid the calling of the 5' RACE reads with MiXCR, one entry per CDR3 protein. The table has a few hundred thousand distinct CDR3 sequences, 8.7% seen once; the top ten hold about 3.5%. Here the sequenced sample was CD4+ T cells sorted from PBMCs, taken 5 days after the yellow fever booster vaccination. Receptors were obtained from a man younger than 35 who received the YFV17D yellow fever vaccine.

The table lists this clonotype with a few counts. The chain carries TRBV6-6 and TRBJ1-4; weak D call: TRBD1 (6 bases). Trimming left V 6 bases short and J 8 bases short, with 10 bases between. The CDR3 runs 12 residues. Germline CDR1 reads MNHNY; CDR2 reads SVGAGI (reference sequence). This chain's CDR3 is CASRGAGEKLFF. DNA for the CDR3: TGTGCCAGCAGGGGGGCAGGGGAAAAACTGTTTTTT.

This clonotype has only a few counts. The chain uses TRBV7-9 and TRBJ1-1, with D uncertain. The germline gives CDR1 SEHNR, CDR2 FQNEAQ (reference sequence). The length of the CDR3 is 14 residues. V was cut by 2 bases and J by 1 base, with 8 bases left in between. The CDR3 DNA sequence: TGTGCCAGCAGCTTAAGTTCACCGAACACTGAAGCTTTCTTT. It codes for CASSLSSPNTEAFF.

The table lists this clonotype with a few counts. The gene calls are TRBV20-1 and TRBJ1-2, with TRBD1 as a possible D gene (6 bases). Germline loops: CDR1 DFQATT, CDR2 SNEGSKA (reference sequence). Deletions cut 5 bases from V and 4 bases from J, with 14 bases between. The CDR3 extends over 13 amino acids. The CDR3 nucleotides read TGCAGTGCTCCGAAGAGGGGGGGCTATGGCTACACCTTC. Translation gives CSAPKRGGYGYTF.

This sequence joins TRBV11-2 and TRBJ2-7, with 10 bases identical to TRBD1. CDR1 and CDR2 from the germline V gene are SGHAT and FQNNGV. Trimming at V came to 5 bases and at J to 5 bases, leaving 6 bases not matched to a gene. There are 14 residues in the CDR3. The CDR3 region is CASSALTGGDEQYV. The CDR3 DNA reads as TGTGCCAGCAGCGCCCTGACAGGGGGCGACGAGCAGTACGTC.

This chain connects TRBV7-2 to TRBJ2-2; perhaps D is TRBD1 or TRBD2 (5 bases each). V was clipped by 5 bases and J by 4 bases, with 17 bases between them. CDR3 size: 16 residues. The germline CDR1 and CDR2 sequences are SGHTA and FQGNSA. The CDR3 DNA reads as TGTGCCAGCAGCCCAGCGGCTGGGGCTGGCACCGGGGAGCTGTTTTTT. It translates to CASSPAAGAGTGELFF.

This clonotype was counted between two and nine times. The gene calls are TRBV4-1 and TRBJ2-2; TRBD1 aligns across 7 bases. The V gene end was trimmed by 3 bases and the J gene end by 6 bases; junction bases not matched to a gene: 10. CDR1 and CDR2 (germline): MGHRA, YSYEKL. This CDR3 comprises 16 residues. Here the CDR3 DNA reads TGCGCCAGCAGCCAGCCCGAGACAGGGAAGGCCGGGGAGCTGTTTTTT. Protein: CASSQPETGKAGELFF.

The V call is TRBV18, the J call TRBJ1-5; D unclear. The CDR3 runs to 15 residues. Trimming took 6 bases from V and 4 from J, leaving 16 bases between them. Germline CDR1 reads KGHSH; CDR2 reads LQKENI. The CDR3 DNA is TGTGCCAGCTCTCCGACCGGGAACAGAAATCAGCCCCAGCATTTT. Encoded protein: CASSPTGNRNQPQHF.

This clonotype has more than one count but fewer than ten. The chain employs TRBV5-1 and TRBJ1-6; 11 nucleotides match TRBD1. Germline V gene lookup returns CDR1 SGHRS and CDR2 YFSETQ. The CDR3 covers 15 residues. V lost 4 bases to trimming and J lost 10 bases; unmatched junction nucleotides: 7. The CDR3 loop reads CASSARTGGSSPLHF. In DNA, the CDR3 is TGCGCCAGCAGCGCCCGGACAGGGGGCTCGTCACCCCTCCACTTT. Filled out from reference TRBV5-1 and TRBJ1-6, the complete variable domain reads KAGVTQTPRYLIKTRGQQVTLSCSPISGHRSVSWYQQTPGQGLQFLFEYFSETQRNKGNFPGRFSGRQFSNSRSEMNVSTLELGDSALYLCASSARTGGSSPLHFGNGTRLTVT.

This clonotype was observed a few times. This chain uses TRBV7-9 with TRBJ2-7, with 7 nucleotides matching TRBD2. This CDR3 is built from 12 residues. Losses at the gene ends were 8 bases for V and 5 bases for J; bases not matched to a gene: 6. CDR1 is SEHNR and CDR2 is FQNEAQ in the germline V gene (reference sequence). This CDR3 reads CASSGSGNEQYF. The CDR3 DNA reads TGTGCCAGCTCGGGAAGCGGGAACGAGCAGTACTTC.

The V and J genes are TRBV20-1 and TRBJ2-3; 12 bases are shared with TRBD2. Germline trimming cut 4 bases from V and 6 bases from J; bases unmatched to any gene: 11. The germline gives CDR1 DFQATT, CDR2 SNEGSKA (reference sequence). This CDR3 is built from 16 residues. The CDR3 DNA reads TGCAGTGCTACCCTAAGACTAGCGGGGGATGGGGATACGCAGTATTTT. This sequence encodes CSATLRLAGDGDTQYF.

This clonotype was seen ten or more times. V is TRBV7-6 and J is TRBJ2-7; 12 bases align to TRBD2. V shed 5 bases, J shed 0 bases, and the junction held 8 bases outside the gene matches. Germline V gene data show CDR1 as SGHVS and CDR2 as FNYEAQ. The CDR3 runs to 17 residues. The CDR3 sequence is CASSPLLTSGGSYEQYF. CDR3 nucleotides: TGTGCCAGCAGCCCGCTGCTGACTAGCGGGGGCTCCTACGAGCAGTACTTC. Supplemented by reference TRBV7-6 and TRBJ2-7, the full variable domain reads GAGVSQSPRYKVTKRGQDVALRCDPISGHVSLYWYRQALGQGPEFLTYFNYEAQQDKSGLPNDRFSAERPEGSISTLTIQRTEQRDSAMYRCASSPLLTSGGSYEQYFGPGTRLTVT.

The V and J genes are TRBV5-4 and TRBJ2-7; the match to TRBD2 covers 13 bases. The V gene end was trimmed by 4 bases and the J gene end by 7 bases; junction bases not matched to a gene: 14. Germline V CDR1 and CDR2: SGHNT, YYREEE (reference sequence). This CDR3 region has 17 residues. In DNA, the CDR3 is TGTGCCAGCAGCACCCGGACTAGCGGGGGCCGGGCGCCGGAGCAGTACGTC. Translation: CASSTRTSGGRAPEQYV.

This clonotype was detected many times. This chain joins TRBV11-2 and TRBJ2-1, with D perhaps TRBD1 (6 bases). The CDR3 loop spans 15 amino acids. Trimming took 4 bases from V and 9 from J, leaving 19 bases between them. CDR1 and CDR2 from the germline V gene are SGHAT and FQNNGV. CDR3 nucleotide sequence: TGTGCCAGCAGCTCCGATCCGGGACACGGAGTTGAGCAGTTCTTC. Its translation: CASSSDPGHGVEQFF. Looking up the rest from reference TRBV11-2 and TRBJ2-1 gives the full variable domain: EAGVAQSPRYKIIEKRQSVAFWCNPISGHATLYWYQQILGQGPKLLIQFQNNGVVDDSQLPKDRFSAERLKGVDSTLKIQPAKLEDSAVYLCASSSDPGHGVEQFFGPGTRLTVL.

The table lists this clonotype with many counts. The chain links TRBV7-8 to TRBJ1-5; D possibly corresponds to TRBD1 (6 bases). Germline V gene data show CDR1 as SGHVS and CDR2 as FQNEAQ. The CDR3 totals 16 residues. Trimming shortened V by 3 bases and J by 4 bases, and 16 bases separated the two germline ends. CDR3 amino acids: CASSFRQGSLNQPQHF. The CDR3 nucleotides read TGTGCCAGCAGCTTCCGCCAGGGGAGTTTGAATCAGCCCCAGCATTTT.

The table lists this clonotype with a few counts. CDR3 residues: CASSLANSLNYGYTF. CDR3 nucleotide sequence: TGTGCCAGCAGCTTAGCGAACTCCTTAAACTATGGCTACACCTTC. The chain has TRBV7-2 and TRBJ1-2; no firm D call. Between the trimmed V and J ends, which lost 0 bases and 2 bases, there was a span of 10 bases. Germline lookup yields CDR1 SGHTA and CDR2 FQGNSA. This CDR3 contains 15 residues.

There are a few counts of this clonotype. The chain combines TRBV28 with TRBJ1-2; D possibly corresponds to TRBD1 (6 bases). CDR1 is MDHEN and CDR2 is SYDVKM in the germline V gene. With 7 bases removed from V and 10 bases from J, the gap between germline ends came to 16 bases. The CDR3 loop spans 12 amino acids. CDR3 sequence (DNA): TGTGCCAGCACCCCGTCGGGGGGGCCCTACACCTTC. Protein sequence: CASTPSGGPYTF.

The V and J genes are TRBV6-5 and TRBJ1-3, with D maybe TRBD1 (5 bases). Per germline, CDR1 MNHEY and CDR2 SVGAGI. The CDR3 extends over 16 amino acids. Trimming cost V 5 bases and J 0 bases, with 14 bases left between them. CDR3 in amino acids: CASSGGDLSSGNTIYF. Here the CDR3 DNA reads TGTGCCAGCAGTGGGGGGGACCTTTCCTCTGGAAACACCATATATTTT.

Here the CDR3 reads CASSQPGQRSEQYF. In DNA form, the CDR3 reads TGTGCCAGCAGCCAGCCGGGACAGCGCTCCGAGCAGTACTTC. This chain links TRBV28 with TRBJ2-7; TRBD1 aligns across 7 bases. The ends lost 6 bases at V and 6 bases at J; junction bases unmatched: 11. This CDR3 has 14 residues. Per germline, CDR1 MDHEN and CDR2 SYDVKM. Full variable domain (rest looked up from reference TRBV28 and TRBJ2-7): DVKVTQSSRYLVKRTGEKVFLECVQDMDHENMFWYRQDPGLGLRLIYFSYDVKMKEKGDIPEGYSVSREKKERFSLILESASTNQTSMYLCASSQPGQRSEQYFGPGTRLTVT.

This clonotype was observed a handful of times. This rearrangement joins TRBV3-1 to TRBJ2-2; D not resolved. The V end was cut by 1 base, the J end by 2 bases, with 8 bases between. The CDR3 covers 15 residues. Germline V gene data show CDR1 as LGHDT and CDR2 as YNNKEL (reference sequence). Here the CDR3 reads CASSQVPPNTGELFF. DNA of the CDR3: TGTGCCAGCAGCCAAGTACCTCCAAACACCGGGGAGCTGTTTTTT.

The chain combines TRBV11-2 with TRBJ1-2, with no clear D. Germline CDR1 SGHAT, CDR2 FQNNGV. The CDR3 totals 18 residues. V gave up 1 base and J gave up 1 base, with 19 bases separating them. CDR3 nucleotides: TGTGCCAGCAGCTTAGCGGTGGGCAGAGGGAGCGTTAACTATGGCTACACCTTC. Encoded protein: CASSLAVGRGSVNYGYTF.

The chain carries TRBV7-8 and TRBJ2-7; 10 bases agree with TRBD2. This CDR3 contains 14 residues. CDR1 is SGHVS and CDR2 is FQNEAQ in the germline V gene. Trimming removed 1 base from V and 7 bases from J; junction bases left unmatched: 4. DNA for the CDR3: TGTGCCAGCAGCTTAGTGGCACTAGCGGGAGAGCAGTACGTC. As protein: CASSLVALAGEQYV.

This clonotype was counted only a few times. The V call is TRBV29-1, the J call TRBJ2-1; no reliable D call. The CDR3 has 12 residues. Trimming cost V 4 bases and J 4 bases, with 8 bases left between them. CDR1 and CDR2 (germline): SQVTM, ANQGSEA. The DNA for the CDR3 is TGCAGCGTTGTTCGGAGATACAATGAGCAGTTCTTC. Translating it yields CSVVRRYNEQFF.

The chain uses TRBV4-3 and TRBJ1-2; possibly TRBD1 for D (6 bases). This CDR3 spans 14 amino acids. Trimming shortened V by 5 bases and J by 2 bases, and 12 bases separated the two germline ends. Germline lookup yields CDR1 LGHNA and CDR2 YSLEER. CDR3 residues: CASSILGANYGYTF. The CDR3 coding sequence is TGCGCCAGCAGCATCCTGGGGGCCAACTATGGCTACACCTTC.

This clonotype was seen a few times. The V call is TRBV19, the J call TRBJ1-4; D possibly corresponds to TRBD1 (6 bases). The germline V and J ends were trimmed by 7 bases and 7 bases, with 13 bases remaining between them. Germline CDR1 is LNHDA and CDR2 is SQIVND (reference sequence). There are 13 residues in the CDR3. The DNA for the CDR3 is TGTGCCAGTACAGGATCGGACAGTGAAAAACTGTTTTTT. Translation gives CASTGSDSEKLFF. Looking up the rest from reference TRBV19 and TRBJ1-4 gives the full variable domain: DGGITQSPKYLFRKEGQNVTLSCEQNLNHDAMYWYRQDPGQGLRLIYYSQIVNDFQKGDIAEGYSVSREKKESFPLTVTSAQKNPTAFYLCASTGSDSEKLFFGSGTQLSVL.

The chain has TRBV20-1 and TRBJ2-7; D tentatively reads TRBD1 or TRBD2 (5 bases each). The CDR3 loop spans 13 amino acids. Trimming took off 4 bases at V and 2 bases at J, with 12 bases between the two ends. Germline loops: CDR1 DFQATT, CDR2 SNEGSKA (reference sequence). The CDR3 reads CSATGDGTYEQYF. The CDR3 coding sequence is TGCAGTGCTACCGGGGACGGAACCTACGAGCAGTACTTC.

This clonotype was picked up many times. This chain connects TRBV6-2 or TRBV6-3 to TRBJ2-6; D possibly matches TRBD1 or TRBD2 (6 bases each). This CDR3 contains 17 residues. CDR1 is MNHEY, CDR2 SVGEGT, per germline. Between the trimmed V and J ends, which lost 8 bases and 4 bases, there was a span of 21 bases. CDR3 coding DNA: TGTGCCAGCTCCAGAATGCCGGGGGCGAGAGGGGCCAACGTCCTGACTTTC. Protein sequence: CASSRMPGARGANVLTF.

This clonotype was seen ten or more times. The CDR3 DNA reads as TGTGCCGGGCGTAGGGGGCCTTTCGACACCGGGGAGCTGTTTTTT. Translated, it gives CAGRRGPFDTGELFF. J is TRBJ2-2 and V is TRBV12-3 or TRBV12-4; 7 bases fit TRBD1. The V and J ends lost 11 bases and 3 bases, in that order; junction bases with no gene match: 12. The CDR3 is 15 residues long.

CDR3 residues: CASSKFWTGLYEQYV. DNA of the CDR3: TGTGCCAGCAGCAAATTCTGGACAGGATTATACGAGCAGTACGTC. V and J are TRBV21-1 and TRBJ2-7; TRBD1, the table's D call, was not compared with the DNA. TRBV21-1 has pseudogene status. The CDR3 sequence is 15 residues long.

This clonotype was counted ten times or more. This chain uses TRBV3-1 with TRBJ1-3; possibly TRBD1 for D (6 bases). Deletions cut 8 bases from V and 1 base from J, with 9 bases between. The CDR3 has 13 amino acids. Germline lookup yields CDR1 LGHDT and CDR2 YNNKEL (reference sequence). The CDR3 coding sequence is TGTGCCAGCGGGGGGGCATCTGGAAACACCATATATTTT. Protein sequence: CASGGASGNTIYF.

The V and J genes are TRBV14 and TRBJ2-3; 7 bases are shared with TRBD2. J lost 5 bases, V lost 4 bases, and 6 bases had no gene match. CDR1 and CDR2 from the germline V gene are SGHDN and FVKESK. The CDR3 length is 14 residues. This CDR3 reads CASSLLGGGDTQYF. The CDR3, as DNA: TGTGCCAGCAGCCTCCTTGGGGGGGGAGATACGCAGTATTTT.